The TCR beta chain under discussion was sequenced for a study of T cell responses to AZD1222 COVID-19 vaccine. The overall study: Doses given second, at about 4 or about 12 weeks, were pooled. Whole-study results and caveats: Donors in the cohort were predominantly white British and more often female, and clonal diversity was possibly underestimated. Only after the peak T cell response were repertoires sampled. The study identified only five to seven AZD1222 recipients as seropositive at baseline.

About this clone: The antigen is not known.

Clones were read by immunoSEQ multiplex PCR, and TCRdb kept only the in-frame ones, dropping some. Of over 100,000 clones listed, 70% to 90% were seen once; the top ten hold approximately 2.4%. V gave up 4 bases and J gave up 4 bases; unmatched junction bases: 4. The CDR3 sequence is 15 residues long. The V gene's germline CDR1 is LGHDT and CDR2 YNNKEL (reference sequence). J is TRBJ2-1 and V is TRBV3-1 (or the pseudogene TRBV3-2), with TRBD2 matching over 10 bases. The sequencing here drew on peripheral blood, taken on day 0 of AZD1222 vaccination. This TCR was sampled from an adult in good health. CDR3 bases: TGTGCCAGCAGCCTTACTAGCGGGGTGTACAATGAGCAGTTCTTC. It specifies CASSLTSGVYNEQFF.